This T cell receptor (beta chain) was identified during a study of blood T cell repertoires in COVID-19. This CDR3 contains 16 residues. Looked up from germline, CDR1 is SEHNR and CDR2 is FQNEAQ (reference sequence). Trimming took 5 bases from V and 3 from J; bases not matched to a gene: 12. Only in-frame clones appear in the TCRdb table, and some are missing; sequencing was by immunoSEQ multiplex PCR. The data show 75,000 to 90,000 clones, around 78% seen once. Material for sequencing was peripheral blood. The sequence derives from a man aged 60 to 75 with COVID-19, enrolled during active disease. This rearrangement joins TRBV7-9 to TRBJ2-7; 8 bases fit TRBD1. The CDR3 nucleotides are TGTGCCAGCAGCCCACTCCGAACAGGGGGGCACTACGAGCAGTACTTC. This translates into CASSPLRTGGHYEQYF.